This entry lists 5 T cell receptor beta chains sequenced from one sample in a study of T cell changes during pregnancy in multiple sclerosis (dated by TCRdb to the late 2010s). Library method: the immunoSEQ multiplex PCR assay. Entries here come from immuneACCESS through TCRdb and include only in-frame sequences with V and J called. Some clones fail to appear in such tables; in the studies checked, an unresolved V gene covers under half of the shortfall, and the cause of the remainder is unknown. The sample table holds around 130,000 clones, of which approximately 93% were seen once. Together, the top ten hold 6.2% of the sample. The specimen comprised peripheral blood, sampled before pregnancy. The receptors originated from a female donor with multiple sclerosis, enrolled in a pregnancy study.

This clone turned up a few times. The chain employs TRBV30 and TRBJ1-6; possible D gene TRBD1, 5 bases. The CDR3 is 13 residues long. Germline V gives CDR1 GTSNPN, CDR2 SVGIG (reference sequence). Trimming left V 4 bases short and J 6 bases short, with 10 bases between. CDR3 amino acids: CAWTQGANSPLHF. The CDR3 bases are TGTGCCTGGACCCAAGGGGCTAATTCACCCCTCCACTTT.

V usage is TRBV9 and J usage is TRBJ1-2, with D perhaps matching TRBD1 (6 bases). The CDR3 loop spans 15 amino acids. V lost 1 base, J lost 4 bases, and 14 bases lay in between. CDR1 and CDR2 from the germline V gene are SGDLS and YYNGEE. The CDR3 bases are TGTGCCAGCAGCGTAATGGGGCAGGGGCGCTATGGCTACACCTTC. This sequence encodes CASSVMGQGRYGYTF.

The rearrangement links TRBV21-1 to TRBJ2-4; the table's D call, TRBD2, has no DNA check behind it. TRBV21-1 is tagged as a pseudogene. The CDR3 totals 17 residues. CDR3 sequence: CASSNRRRGGAKNIQYF. The CDR3 DNA follows: TGTGCCAGCAGCAACAGAAGGCGGGGAGGTGCCAAAAACATTCAGTACTTC.

The genes are TRBV9 and TRBJ2-1; possibly TRBD1 for D (6 bases). V lost 1 base and J lost 4, with 6 bases in between. This CDR3 contains 13 residues. CDR1 is SGDLS, CDR2 YYNGEE, per germline. CDR3: CASSVQGYNEQFF. CDR3 nucleotide sequence: TGTGCCAGCAGCGTACAGGGGTACAATGAGCAGTTCTTC.

The rearrangement uses TRBV29-1 and TRBJ2-7, with 12 bases identical to TRBD2. The CDR3 covers 15 residues. Trimming removed 6 bases from V and 6 bases from J; junction bases left unmatched: 12. Germline V gene lookup returns CDR1 SQVTM and CDR2 ANQGSEA. The CDR3 is CSVGDGLAGGSEQYF. The CDR3 nucleotides are TGCAGCGTGGGTGACGGGCTAGCGGGAGGGAGCGAGCAGTACTTC.